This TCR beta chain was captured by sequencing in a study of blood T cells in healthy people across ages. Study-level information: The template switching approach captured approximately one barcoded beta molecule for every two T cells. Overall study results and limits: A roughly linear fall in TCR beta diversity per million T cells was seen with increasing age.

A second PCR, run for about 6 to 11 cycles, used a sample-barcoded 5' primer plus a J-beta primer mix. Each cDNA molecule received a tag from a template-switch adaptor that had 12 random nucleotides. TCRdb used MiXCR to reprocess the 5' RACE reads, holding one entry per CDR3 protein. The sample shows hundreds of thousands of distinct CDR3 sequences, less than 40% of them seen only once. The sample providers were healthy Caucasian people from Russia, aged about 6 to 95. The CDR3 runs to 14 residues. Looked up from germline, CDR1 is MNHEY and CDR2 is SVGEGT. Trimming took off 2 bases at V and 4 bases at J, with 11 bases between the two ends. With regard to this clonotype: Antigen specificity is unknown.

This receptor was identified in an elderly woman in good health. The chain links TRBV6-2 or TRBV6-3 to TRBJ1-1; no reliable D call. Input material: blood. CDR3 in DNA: TGTGCCAGCAGTTACCCAAATACCGGCACTGAAGCTTTCTTT. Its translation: CASSYPNTGTEAFF.